The 25 T cell receptor beta chains below were found in one sample sequenced in a study of blood T cells in healthy people across ages. A sample-barcoded 5' primer and a J-beta primer mix were used in a second PCR of about 7 to 12 cycles. TCRdb processed the 5' RACE reads anew with MiXCR; each CDR3 protein has one entry. Of 1.5 million to 2 million distinct CDR3 sequences in the sample, approximately 30% were seen once. Sequencing was done on a sample of blood. The receptors shown here come from a woman aged 25-40 years in good health.

This clonotype was found many times. This chain links TRBV7-7 with TRBJ2-5, with 8 bases matching TRBD2. Unmatched junction bases numbered 3, after V lost 2 bases and J lost 4 bases. Germline V gene data show CDR1 as SSHAT and CDR2 as FNYEAQ (reference sequence). The CDR3 is 14 residues long. CDR3 amino acids: CASSLSGSRETQYF. CDR3 DNA sequence: TGTGCCAGCAGCTTAAGCGGGAGTCGAGAGACCCAGTACTTC.

The CDR3 sequence is CASSTTSGVGEAQYF. CDR3 sequence (DNA): TGCGCCAGCAGCACGACGTCCGGGGTTGGGGAGGCCCAGTACTTC. This chain joins TRBV5-1 and TRBJ2-5; the D gene is possibly TRBD2 (6 bases). From germline, CDR1 is SGHRS and CDR2 YFSETQ. This CDR3 is built from 15 residues. The V gene lost 4 bases and the J gene lost 9 bases, with 22 bases spanning the gap.

This clonotype was seen ten or more times. The CDR3 loop is CASRYGIGQEQYF. CDR3 nucleotides: TGTGCCAGCAGATACGGGATAGGGCAAGAGCAGTACTTC. This sequence joins TRBV12-3 or TRBV12-4 and TRBJ2-7; tentatively, D is TRBD2 (5 bases). Trimming took off 6 bases at V and 7 bases at J, with 16 bases between the two ends. The CDR3 runs to 13 residues.

This sequence joins TRBV10-3 and TRBJ2-1; the match to TRBD1 covers 9 bases. Germline CDR1 reads ENHRY; CDR2 reads SYGVKD. The CDR3 consists of 16 residues. J gave up 7 bases and V 4 bases, and 11 bases lay outside the gene matches. CDR3 sequence (DNA): TGTGCCATCAGTGGGTCCGGGACAGGGTTGGGGAATGAGCAGTTCTTC. Its protein is CAISGSGTGLGNEQFF.

The table lists this clonotype with many counts. The rearrangement joins TRBV12-3 or TRBV12-4 to TRBJ2-5; TRBD2 aligns across 8 bases. The V gene end was trimmed by 6 bases and the J gene end by 5 bases; junction bases not matched to a gene: 8. CDR3 size: 14 residues. As DNA, the CDR3 is TGTGCCAGCAGCACAGCGGGAGCCAGGGAGACCCAGTACTTC. Translating it yields CASSTAGARETQYF.

The chain has TRBV12-3 or TRBV12-4 and TRBJ1-1, with TRBD1 identical over 8 bases. J gave up 8 bases and V 5 bases, and 13 bases lay outside the gene matches. The CDR3 has 15 amino acids. As DNA, the CDR3 is TGTGCCAGCAGTCGTAGAAAGACAGGGGCGTCAGAAGCTTTCTTT. It codes for CASSRRKTGASEAFF.

This clonotype came up many times. J is TRBJ2-4 and V is TRBV2, with D possibly being TRBD2 (5 bases). The V gene's germline CDR1 is SNHLY and CDR2 FYNNEI. This CDR3 has 13 residues. V was shortened by 7 bases and J by 10 bases, with 17 bases between the two germline ends. DNA for the CDR3: TGTGCCAGCAAGAGGGAGACGTCCGAGATTCAGTACTTC. Translated, it gives CASKRETSEIQYF.

There are a few counts of this clonotype. The chain couples TRBV20-1 to TRBJ2-7; 9 bases align to TRBD2. The CDR3 is 12 amino acids. Germline V lookup: CDR1 DFQATT, CDR2 SNEGSKA (reference sequence). The CDR3 is CSFSGSGYEQYF. In nucleotides, the CDR3 is TGCAGCTTTAGCGGGAGCGGCTACGAGCAGTACTTC.

This chain uses TRBV30 with TRBJ1-5; D may be TRBD1 (5 bases). V shed 1 base and J shed 5 bases, with 9 bases lying between them. The CDR3 spans 13 residues. CDR1 and CDR2 (germline): GTSNPN, SVGIG (reference sequence). The CDR3 coding sequence is TGTGCCTGGAGTGACCGGGGGTATCAGCCCCAGCATTTT. Its translation is CAWSDRGYQPQHF.

In this sample, this clonotype turned up a few times. This chain joins TRBV12-3 or TRBV12-4 and TRBJ2-3; 7 bases are shared with TRBD2. The CDR3 is 14 amino acids. Trimming at V came to 7 bases and at J to 1 base, leaving 5 bases not matched to a gene. This CDR3 reads CASNAAGGTDTQYF. Here the CDR3 DNA reads TGTGCCAGCAATGCGGCGGGGGGCACAGATACGCAGTATTTT.

J is TRBJ2-7 and V is TRBV20-1, with no clear D. Germline V lookup: CDR1 DFQATT, CDR2 SNEGSKA (reference sequence). The V gene lost 6 bases and the J gene lost 3 bases, with 9 bases spanning the gap. CDR3 length equals 11 residues. In DNA form, the CDR3 reads TGCAGTGCCCAGGACGACTACGAGCAGTACTTC. It encodes CSAQDDYEQYF.

As concerns this clonotype: Just one base apart from a much larger clone, this may be a read error. This chain connects TRBV10-3 to TRBJ2-5; D tentatively fits TRBD1 or TRBD2 (5 bases each). The J call is uncertain, as TRBJ2-7 better fits the DNA end. CDR1 is ENHRY and CDR2 is SYGVKD in the germline V gene. CDR3 length equals 13 residues. CDR3 DNA: TGTACCATCAGTGAGGGGCAGGGCTACGAGCAGTACTTC. Translated: CTISEGQGYEQYF.

This clonotype was found many times. The V and J genes are TRBV6-5 and TRBJ1-2; D is ambiguous. Germline V CDR1 and CDR2: MNHEY, SVGAGI. The CDR3 runs 15 residues. Trimming took 0 bases from V and 2 from J, leaving 10 bases between them. CDR3 sequence (DNA): TGTGCCAGCAGTTACTCGGGTCAAGGGAACTATGGCTACACCTTC. Its translation is CASSYSGQGNYGYTF.

V gene TRBV9 combines with J gene TRBJ1-2; TRBD1 agrees at 11 bases. Germline loops: CDR1 SGDLS, CDR2 YYNGEE. The CDR3 spans 16 residues. V lost 3 bases and J lost 4; bases outside the gene matches: 8. In nucleotides, the CDR3 is TGTGCCAGCAGCGCCTTGGACAGGGGGCAAGGCTATGGCTACACCTTC. This gives the protein CASSALDRGQGYGYTF.

V gene TRBV5-1 combines with J gene TRBJ2-4; D is uncertain. The tail of the sequence fits TRBJ2-7 better, so the J call may be wrong. Germline values: CDR1 SGHRS, CDR2 YFSETQ. The CDR3 sequence is 12 residues long. The CDR3 loop reads CASSLEKGEQYF. Here the CDR3 DNA reads TGCGCCAGCAGCTTGGAGAAGGGCGAGCAGTACTTC.

As to this clonotype: An end of the junction does not agree with germline; a read error may underlie this. This chain links TRBV28 with TRBJ1-6, with TRBD1 matching over 7 bases. The CDR3 runs to 15 residues. CDR1 MDHEN and CDR2 SYDVKM come from the germline V gene. The CDR3 protein is CASSRAGQHNSSLHF. The DNA of the CDR3 is TGTGCCAGCAGCCGAGCGGGACAGCATAATTCATCCCTCCACTTT.

The gene calls are TRBV7-8 and TRBJ2-7; D gene uncertain. V lost 5 bases, J lost 7 bases, and 12 bases lay in between. Looked up from germline, CDR1 is SGHVS and CDR2 is FQNEAQ. This CDR3 contains 12 residues. CDR3: CASSLPLLEQYF. DNA for the CDR3: TGTGCCAGCAGCCTTCCCCTATTGGAGCAGTACTTC.

This clonotype was counted only a few times. V usage is TRBV10-3 and J usage is TRBJ2-1; 9 bases map to TRBD1. This CDR3 comprises 17 residues. The V gene end was trimmed by 2 bases and the J gene end by 2 bases; junction bases not matched to a gene: 7. Germline CDR1 and CDR2: ENHRY and SYGVKD. The CDR3 region has the DNA TGTGCCATCAGTGAGGCCTTAACAGGGGGCGCCTACAATGAGCAGTTCTTC. This sequence encodes CAISEALTGGAYNEQFF.

This clonotype was picked up a small number of times. In DNA form, the CDR3 reads TGTGCCAGCAGCCAACCCGGGGCCCGCTACAATGAGCAGTTCTTC. Its translation is CASSQPGARYNEQFF. V usage is TRBV12-3 or TRBV12-4 and J usage is TRBJ2-1, with D perhaps matching TRBD1 or TRBD2 (5 bases each). The V end lost 6 bases, the J end lost 3 bases, and 15 bases lay between the germline ends. The CDR3 contains 15 residues.

The chain employs TRBV19 and TRBJ2-4; unclear D gene. With the DNA end fitting TRBJ2-7 better, the J assignment may be wrong. The CDR3 contains 14 residues. Looked up from germline, CDR1 is LNHDA and CDR2 is SQIVND (reference sequence). The CDR3 reads CASSIQFADYEQYF. CDR3 bases: TGTGCCAGTAGTATCCAGTTCGCGGACTACGAGCAGTACTTC.

V usage is TRBV6-1 and J usage is TRBJ1-4; TRBD1 agrees at 10 bases. Looked up from germline, CDR1 is MNHNS and CDR2 is SASEGT. CDR3 size: 15 residues. V lost 8 bases, J lost 0 bases, and 3 bases stayed unmatched. The CDR3 DNA is TGTGCCAGCGGGGACAGGGGAACAACTAATGAAAAACTGTTTTTT. Translated, it gives CASGDRGTTNEKLFF.

This clonotype was recorded a few times. The chain links TRBV28 to TRBJ2-2; D gene uncertain. Between the trimmed V and J ends, which lost 2 bases and 6 bases, there was a span of 4 bases. The CDR3 has 12 amino acids. Per the germline V gene, CDR1 is MDHEN and CDR2 is SYDVKM. Written as DNA, the CDR3 is TGTGCCAGCAGTTTAAATTCCGGGGAGCTGTTTTTT. Translation gives CASSLNSGELFF.

This chain links TRBV20-1 with TRBJ2-5, with 7 bases identical to TRBD2. This CDR3 is built from 15 residues. Germline trimming cut 0 bases from V and 2 bases from J; bases unmatched to any gene: 6. The germline V gene encodes CDR1 DFQATT and CDR2 SNEGSKA (reference sequence). The CDR3 sequence: CSARDPAGSQETQYF. CDR3 sequence (DNA): TGCAGTGCTAGAGATCCAGCGGGGAGTCAAGAGACCCAGTACTTC.

V is TRBV9 and J is TRBJ1-4, with D hard to call. The germline V and J ends were trimmed by 0 bases and 7 bases, with 13 bases remaining between them. The CDR3 is made up of 15 amino acids. CDR1 is SGDLS and CDR2 is YYNGEE in the germline V gene. The CDR3 sequence is CASSVEGTRAEKLFF. The CDR3 bases are TGTGCCAGCAGCGTAGAAGGAACCCGAGCTGAAAAACTGTTTTTT. Together with reference TRBV9 and TRBJ1-4, the CDR3 gives the full variable domain: DSGVTQTPKHLITATGQRVTLRCSPRSGDLSVYWYQQSLDQGLQFLIQYYNGEERAKGNILERFSAQQFPDLHSELNLSSLELGDSALYFCASSVEGTRAEKLFFGSGTQLSVL.

V and J are TRBV5-1 and TRBJ1-1; D remains unclear. Germline loops: CDR1 SGHRS, CDR2 YFSETQ. The V and J ends lost 6 bases and 6 bases respectively, with 12 bases between them. The CDR3 is 12 amino acids. Here the CDR3 reads CASTGPSAEAFF. CDR3 nucleotide sequence: TGCGCCAGCACAGGACCTTCGGCTGAAGCTTTCTTT.